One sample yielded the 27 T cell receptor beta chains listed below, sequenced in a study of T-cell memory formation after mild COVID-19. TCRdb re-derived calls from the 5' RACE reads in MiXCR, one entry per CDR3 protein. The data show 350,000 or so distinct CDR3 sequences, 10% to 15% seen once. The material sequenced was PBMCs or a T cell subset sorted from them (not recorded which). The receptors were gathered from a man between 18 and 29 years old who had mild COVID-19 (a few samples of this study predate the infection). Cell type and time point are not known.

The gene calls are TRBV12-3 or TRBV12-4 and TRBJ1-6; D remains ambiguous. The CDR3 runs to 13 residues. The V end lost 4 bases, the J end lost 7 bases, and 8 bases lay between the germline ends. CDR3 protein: CASSSMDNSPLHF. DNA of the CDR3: TGTGCCAGCAGTTCGATGGACAATTCACCCCTCCACTTT.

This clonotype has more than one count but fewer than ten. The CDR3 nucleotides read TGTGCCAGCAGCTGGACAGGGGCGGGCTACACCTTC. Protein product: CASSWTGAGYTF. V is TRBV7-2 and J is TRBJ1-2, with 9 bases matching TRBD1. The CDR3 is 12 residues long. Losses at the gene ends were 4 bases for V and 8 bases for J; bases not matched to a gene: 2. From germline, CDR1 is SGHTA and CDR2 FQGNSA.

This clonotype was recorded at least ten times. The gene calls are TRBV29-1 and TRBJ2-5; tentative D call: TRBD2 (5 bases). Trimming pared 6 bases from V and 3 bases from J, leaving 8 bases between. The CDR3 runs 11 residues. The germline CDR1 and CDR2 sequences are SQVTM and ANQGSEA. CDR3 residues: CSVAGEETQYF. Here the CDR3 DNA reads TGCAGCGTGGCCGGGGAAGAGACCCAGTACTTC.

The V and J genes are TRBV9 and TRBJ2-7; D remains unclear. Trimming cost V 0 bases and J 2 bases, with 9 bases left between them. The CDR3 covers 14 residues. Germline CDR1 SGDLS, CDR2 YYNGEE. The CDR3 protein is CASSVAEAPYEQYF. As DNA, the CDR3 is TGTGCCAGCAGCGTAGCCGAGGCCCCCTACGAGCAGTACTTC.

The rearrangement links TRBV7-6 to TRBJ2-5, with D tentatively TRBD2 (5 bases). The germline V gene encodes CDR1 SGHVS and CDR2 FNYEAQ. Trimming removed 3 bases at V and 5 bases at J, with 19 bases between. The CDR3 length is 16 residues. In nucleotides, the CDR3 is TGTGCCAGCAGCTTGTCGGTCGACGGACTGCATGAGACCCAGTACTTC. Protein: CASSLSVDGLHETQYF.

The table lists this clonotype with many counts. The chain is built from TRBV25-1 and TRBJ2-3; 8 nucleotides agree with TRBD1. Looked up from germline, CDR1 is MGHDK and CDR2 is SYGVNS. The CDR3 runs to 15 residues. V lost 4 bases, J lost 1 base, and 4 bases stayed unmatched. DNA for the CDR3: TGTGCCAGCAGTGCCAGGGGGCGAGGCACAGATACGCAGTATTTT. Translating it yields CASSARGRGTDTQYF.

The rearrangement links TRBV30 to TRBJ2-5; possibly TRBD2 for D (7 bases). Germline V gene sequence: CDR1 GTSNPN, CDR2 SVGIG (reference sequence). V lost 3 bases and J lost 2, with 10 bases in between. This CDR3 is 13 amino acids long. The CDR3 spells CAWRRGGQETQYF. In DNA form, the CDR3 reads TGTGCCTGGAGAAGGGGGGGTCAAGAGACCCAGTACTTC.

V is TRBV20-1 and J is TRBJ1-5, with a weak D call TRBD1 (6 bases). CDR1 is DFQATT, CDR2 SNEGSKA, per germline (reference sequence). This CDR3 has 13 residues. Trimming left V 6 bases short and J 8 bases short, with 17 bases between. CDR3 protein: CSARRGGQEPQHF. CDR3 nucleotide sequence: TGCAGTGCCCGAAGGGGGGGTCAAGAGCCCCAGCATTTT.

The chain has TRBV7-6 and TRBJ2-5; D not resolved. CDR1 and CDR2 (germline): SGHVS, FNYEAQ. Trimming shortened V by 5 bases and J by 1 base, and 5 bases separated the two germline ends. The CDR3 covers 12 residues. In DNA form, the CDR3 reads TGTGCCAGCAGCAACAGCCAAGAGACCCAGTACTTC. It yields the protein CASSNSQETQYF.

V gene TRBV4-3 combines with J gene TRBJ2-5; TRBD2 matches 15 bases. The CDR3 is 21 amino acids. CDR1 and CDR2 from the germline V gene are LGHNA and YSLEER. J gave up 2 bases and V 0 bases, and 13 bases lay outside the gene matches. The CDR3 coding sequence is TGCGCCAGCAGCCAAGATCTCTCAGGACTAGCGGGGGGGCATGGGCAAGAGACCCAGTACTTC. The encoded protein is CASSQDLSGLAGGHGQETQYF.

CDR3 sequence: CSVGGYERDTQYF. The CDR3 coding sequence is TGCAGCGTTGGGGGGTATGAAAGGGATACGCAGTATTTT. V is TRBV29-1 and J is TRBJ2-3; possibly TRBD1 or TRBD2 for D (5 bases each). Trimming removed 4 bases at V and 6 bases at J, with 14 bases between. This CDR3 has 13 residues. Germline CDR1 SQVTM, CDR2 ANQGSEA.

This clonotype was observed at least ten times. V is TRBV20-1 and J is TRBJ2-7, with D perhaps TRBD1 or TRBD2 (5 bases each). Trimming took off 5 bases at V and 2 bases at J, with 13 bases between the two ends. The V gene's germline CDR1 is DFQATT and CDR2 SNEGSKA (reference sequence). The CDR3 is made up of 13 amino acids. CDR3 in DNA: TGCAGTGCTCCAAAGAGGGACCCCTACGAGCAGTACGTC. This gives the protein CSAPKRDPYEQYV.

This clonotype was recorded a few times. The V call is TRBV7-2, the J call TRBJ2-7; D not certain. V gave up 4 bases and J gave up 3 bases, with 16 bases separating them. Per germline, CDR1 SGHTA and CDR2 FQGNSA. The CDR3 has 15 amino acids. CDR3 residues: CASSSSRLRGYEQYF. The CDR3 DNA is TGTGCCAGCAGCTCCAGCCGGCTCCGAGGCTACGAGCAGTACTTC.

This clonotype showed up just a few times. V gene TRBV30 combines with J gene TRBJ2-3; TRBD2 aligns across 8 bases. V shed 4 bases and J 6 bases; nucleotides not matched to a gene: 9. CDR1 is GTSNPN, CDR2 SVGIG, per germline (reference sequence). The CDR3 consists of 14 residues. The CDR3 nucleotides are TGTGCCTGGACCAGTCGGGGGGGCTCGGATACGCAGTATTTT. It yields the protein CAWTSRGGSDTQYF. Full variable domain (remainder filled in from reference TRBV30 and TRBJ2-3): SQTIHQWPATLVQPVGSPLSLECTVEGTSNPNLYWYRQAAGRGLQLLFYSVGIGQISSEVPQNLSASRPQDRQFILSSKKLLLSDSGFYLCAWTSRGGSDTQYFGPGTRLTVL.

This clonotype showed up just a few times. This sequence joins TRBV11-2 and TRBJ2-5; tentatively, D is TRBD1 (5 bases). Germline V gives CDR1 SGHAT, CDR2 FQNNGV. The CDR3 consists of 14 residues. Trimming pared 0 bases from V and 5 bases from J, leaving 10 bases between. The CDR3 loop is CASSLEANRETQYF. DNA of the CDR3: TGTGCCAGCAGCTTAGAAGCGAACAGGGAGACCCAGTACTTC.

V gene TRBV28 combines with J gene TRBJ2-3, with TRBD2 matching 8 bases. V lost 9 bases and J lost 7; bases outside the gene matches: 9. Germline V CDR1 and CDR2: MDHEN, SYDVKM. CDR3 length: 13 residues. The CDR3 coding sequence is TGTGCCAGTCTCTTCGGGGGGGCCAATACGCAGTATTTT. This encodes CASLFGGANTQYF.

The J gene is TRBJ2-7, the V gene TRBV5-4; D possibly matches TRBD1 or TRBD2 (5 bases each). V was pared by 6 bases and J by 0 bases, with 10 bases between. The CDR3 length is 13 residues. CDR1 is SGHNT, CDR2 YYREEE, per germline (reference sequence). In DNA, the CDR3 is TGTGCCAGCAAGGGGACGAGCTCCTACGAGCAGTACTTC. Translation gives CASKGTSSYEQYF.

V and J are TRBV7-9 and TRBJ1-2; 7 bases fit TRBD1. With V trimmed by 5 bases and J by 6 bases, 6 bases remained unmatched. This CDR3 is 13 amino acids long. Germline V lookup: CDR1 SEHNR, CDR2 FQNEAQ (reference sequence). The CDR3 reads CASSLTGDNGYTF. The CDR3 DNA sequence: TGTGCCAGCAGCCTAACAGGGGATAATGGCTACACCTTC.

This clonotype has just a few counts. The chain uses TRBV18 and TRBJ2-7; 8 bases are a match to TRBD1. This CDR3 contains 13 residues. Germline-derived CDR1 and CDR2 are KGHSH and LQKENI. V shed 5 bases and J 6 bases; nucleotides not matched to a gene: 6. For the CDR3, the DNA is TGTGCCAGCTCATCACAGGGGGTAGGCGAGCAGTACTTC. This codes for CASSSQGVGEQYF.

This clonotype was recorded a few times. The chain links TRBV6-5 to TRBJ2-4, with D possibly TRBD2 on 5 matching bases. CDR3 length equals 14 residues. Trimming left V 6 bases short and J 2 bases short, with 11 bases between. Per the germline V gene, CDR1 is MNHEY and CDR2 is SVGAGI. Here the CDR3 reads CASRKSGTKNIQYF. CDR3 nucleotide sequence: TGTGCCAGCAGAAAAAGCGGCACCAAAAACATTCAGTACTTC.

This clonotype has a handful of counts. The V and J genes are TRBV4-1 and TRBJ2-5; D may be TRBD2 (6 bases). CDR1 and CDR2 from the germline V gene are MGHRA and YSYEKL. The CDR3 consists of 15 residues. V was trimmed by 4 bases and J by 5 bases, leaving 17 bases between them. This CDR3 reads CASSPTPGRYETQYF. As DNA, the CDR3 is TGCGCCAGCAGCCCTACCCCAGGGAGGTATGAGACCCAGTACTTC.

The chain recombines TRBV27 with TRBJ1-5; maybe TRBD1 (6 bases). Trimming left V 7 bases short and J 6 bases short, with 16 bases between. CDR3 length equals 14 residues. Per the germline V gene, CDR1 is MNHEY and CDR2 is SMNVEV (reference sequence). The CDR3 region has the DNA TGTGCCAGCACCATGAACAGGGAAACTCAGCCCCAGCATTTT. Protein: CASTMNRETQPQHF.

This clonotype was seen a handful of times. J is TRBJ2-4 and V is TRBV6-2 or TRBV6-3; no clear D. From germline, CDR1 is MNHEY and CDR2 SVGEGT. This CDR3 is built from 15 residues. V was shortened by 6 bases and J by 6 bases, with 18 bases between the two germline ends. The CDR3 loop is CASRPAPLGRNIQYF. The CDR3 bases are TGTGCCAGCAGACCAGCACCTCTGGGTAGAAACATTCAGTACTTC.

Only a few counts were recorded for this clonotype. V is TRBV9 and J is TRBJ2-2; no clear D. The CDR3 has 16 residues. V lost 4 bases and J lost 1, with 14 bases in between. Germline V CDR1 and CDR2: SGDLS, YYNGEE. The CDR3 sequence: CASSPTKSQNTGELFF. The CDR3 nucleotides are TGTGCCAGCAGCCCTACTAAGTCCCAGAACACCGGGGAGCTGTTTTTT. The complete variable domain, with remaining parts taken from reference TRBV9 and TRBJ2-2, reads DSGVTQTPKHLITATGQRVTLRCSPRSGDLSVYWYQQSLDQGLQFLIQYYNGEERAKGNILERFSAQQFPDLHSELNLSSLELGDSALYFCASSPTKSQNTGELFFGEGSRLTVL.

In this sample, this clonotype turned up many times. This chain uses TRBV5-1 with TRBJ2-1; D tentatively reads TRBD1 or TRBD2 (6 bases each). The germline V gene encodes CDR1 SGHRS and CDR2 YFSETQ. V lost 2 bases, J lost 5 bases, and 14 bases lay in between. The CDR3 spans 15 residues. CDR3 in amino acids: CASSFGGRGNNEQFF. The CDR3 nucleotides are TGCGCCAGCAGCTTCGGGGGCAGGGGTAACAATGAGCAGTTCTTC.

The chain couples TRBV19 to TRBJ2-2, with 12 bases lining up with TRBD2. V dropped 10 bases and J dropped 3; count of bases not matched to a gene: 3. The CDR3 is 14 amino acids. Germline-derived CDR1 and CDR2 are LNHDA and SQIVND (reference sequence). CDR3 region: CATRLAGDTGELFF. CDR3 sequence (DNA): TGTGCCACCCGACTAGCGGGGGACACCGGGGAGCTGTTTTTT.

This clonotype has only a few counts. The CDR3 loop reads CASSEQANEQFF. The CDR3 DNA sequence: TGCGCCAGCAGTGAGCAGGCGAATGAGCAGTTCTTC. The V call is TRBV10-2, the J call TRBJ2-1; D unclear. In germline, CDR1 is WSHSY, CDR2 SAAADI. This CDR3 spans 12 amino acids. The germline V and J ends were trimmed by 2 bases and 7 bases, with 6 bases remaining between them.